One and the same sample provided the 17 T cell receptor beta chains below, sequenced in a study of blood T cell repertoires in COVID-19. TCRdb's table, derived via immunoSEQ multiplex PCR, lists solely in-frame clones and lacks some. The sample has around 200,000 clones, around 82% seen once; the top ten hold roughly 8.8%. The sample taken for sequencing was peripheral blood. Source of these receptors: a woman aged 50 to 65 with acute or convalescent COVID-19.

The DNA of the CDR3 is TGTGCCTGGAGTCCCGGGGGAGTTAGCACAGATACGCAGTATTTT. Amino acids: CAWSPGGVSTDTQYF. The V call is TRBV30, the J call TRBJ2-3; a possible D gene is TRBD2 (6 bases). CDR3 length: 15 amino acids. V lost 2 bases and J 0 bases, leaving 12 bases between the germline ends. Germline lookup yields CDR1 GTSNPN and CDR2 SVGIG (reference sequence).

The chain has TRBV7-2 and TRBJ2-5, with a possible D match to TRBD1 (5 bases). CDR1 is SGHTA, CDR2 FQGNSA, per germline. This CDR3 spans 15 amino acids. The V end lost 2 bases, the J end lost 4 bases, and 14 bases lay between the germline ends. The CDR3 nucleotides are TGTGCCAGCAGCTTACTGGGGCTCCTCAGAGAGACCCAGTACTTC. Translating gives CASSLLGLLRETQYF.

Only one count was recorded for this clone. The V gene is TRBV6-6, the J gene TRBJ1-1; possible D gene TRBD1, 6 bases. Trimming took off 4 bases at V and 1 base at J, with 10 bases between the two ends. Per the germline V gene, CDR1 is MNHNY and CDR2 is SVGAGI (reference sequence). This CDR3 comprises 14 residues. CDR3 sequence reads: CASSWDTSNTEAFF. The CDR3, as DNA: TGTGCCAGCAGTTGGGACACCTCGAACACTGAAGCTTTCTTT.

CDR3 sequence (DNA): TGTGCCAGCTCACCAACAGGGACAGGGGACTATGGCTACACCTTC. Translated: CASSPTGTGDYGYTF. This chain joins TRBV18 and TRBJ1-2; 10 nucleotides match TRBD1. The length of the CDR3 is 15 residues. The J segment lost 3 bases and the V segment lost 2 bases, leaving 3 bases of the junction unmatched. Germline V gives CDR1 KGHSH, CDR2 LQKENI.

This chain joins TRBV11-2 and TRBJ2-7; 7 bases agree with TRBD2. CDR1 is SGHAT, CDR2 FQNNGV, per germline. The CDR3 has 13 amino acids. V was pared by 5 bases and J by 3 bases, with 4 bases of the junction left unmatched. As DNA, the CDR3 is TGTGCCAGCAGCACAGCGGGAAACTACGAGCAGTACTTC. Encoded protein: CASSTAGNYEQYF.

J is TRBJ2-7 and V is TRBV6-1; 9 positions agree with TRBD2. Germline V lookup: CDR1 MNHNS, CDR2 SASEGT. V gave up 4 bases and J gave up 6 bases; unmatched junction bases: 13. This CDR3 region has 16 residues. CDR3 sequence: CASSGYFSGRSPEQYF. The DNA for the CDR3 is TGTGCCAGCAGTGGGTACTTTAGCGGGAGAAGTCCCGAGCAGTACTTC.

The rearrangement links TRBV6-1 to TRBJ2-1; D is unclear. Trimming removed 2 bases from V and 8 bases from J, with 16 bases in between. This CDR3 has 15 residues. Germline loops: CDR1 MNHNS, CDR2 SASEGT. CDR3 sequence reads: CASSELVVLSDEQFF. DNA for the CDR3: TGTGCCAGCAGTGAATTGGTAGTTTTGTCGGATGAGCAGTTCTTC.

The chain joins TRBV19 to TRBJ2-1; 11 bases are shared with TRBD2. Germline CDR1 is LNHDA and CDR2 is SQIVND (reference sequence). The ends lost 4 bases at V and 8 bases at J; junction bases unmatched: 13. The CDR3 is 17 residues long. The CDR3 spells CASSRSLAGGGGDEQFF. In DNA form, the CDR3 reads TGTGCCAGTAGTAGAAGCCTAGCGGGAGGCGGGGGGGATGAGCAGTTCTTC.

The chain joins TRBV9 to TRBJ2-7, with 8 bases fitting TRBD2. V lost 4 bases and J lost 2; bases outside the gene matches: 11. Germline CDR1 is SGDLS and CDR2 is YYNGEE. This CDR3 region has 16 residues. This chain's CDR3 is CASSPTAGLAAYEQYF. CDR3 coding DNA: TGTGCCAGCAGCCCCACCGCAGGACTAGCTGCCTACGAGCAGTACTTC.

The chain recombines TRBV7-9 with TRBJ1-1; 12 bases fit TRBD1. J gave up 5 bases and V 7 bases, and 14 bases lay outside the gene matches. Germline-derived CDR1 and CDR2 are SEHNR and FQNEAQ (reference sequence). The CDR3 totals 17 residues. CDR3 residues: CASKGDRGRSGKTEAFF. DNA of the CDR3: TGTGCCAGCAAGGGGGACAGGGGGCGATCGGGAAAAACTGAAGCTTTCTTT. The full variable domain, rest sourced from reference TRBV7-9 and TRBJ1-1, is DTGVSQNPRHKITKRGQNVTFRCDPISEHNRLYWYRQTLGQGPEFLTYFQNEAQLEKSRLLSDRFSAERPKGSFSTLEIQRTEQGDSAMYLCASKGDRGRSGKTEAFFGQGTRLTVV.

The chain couples TRBV7-2 to TRBJ2-7; D perhaps matches TRBD2 (6 bases). The CDR3 covers 15 residues. The V and J ends lost 5 bases and 2 bases respectively, with 16 bases between them. Germline V CDR1 and CDR2: SGHTA, FQGNSA. CDR3 protein: CASSPSDGTAYEQYF. CDR3 DNA sequence: TGTGCCAGCAGCCCGAGCGACGGGACTGCCTACGAGCAGTACTTC. The entire variable domain, with the rest obtained from reference TRBV7-2 and TRBJ2-7, is as follows: GAGVSQSPSNKVTEKGKDVELRCDPISGHTALYWYRQSLGQGLEFLIYFQGNSAPDKSGLPSDRFSAERTGGSVSTLTIQRTQQEDSAVYLCASSPSDGTAYEQYFGPGTRLTVT.

V gene TRBV2 combines with J gene TRBJ1-2; a weak D match, TRBD1 (6 bases). Germline V gives CDR1 SNHLY, CDR2 FYNNEI. V gave up 9 bases and J gave up 3 bases, with 14 bases separating them. The CDR3 sequence is 13 residues long. In nucleotides, the CDR3 is TGTGCCAGTACCTGGGGGCGGGACTATGGCTACACCTTC. Translated, it gives CASTWGRDYGYTF.

The V and J genes are TRBV19 and TRBJ1-4; TRBD1 agrees at 7 bases. From germline, CDR1 is LNHDA and CDR2 SQIVND (reference sequence). This CDR3 contains 15 residues. The J segment lost 8 bases and the V segment lost 5 bases, leaving 11 bases of the junction unmatched. CDR3 residues: CASSFHRQGGEKLFF. The CDR3 nucleotides read TGTGCCAGTAGTTTTCACCGACAGGGTGGGGAAAAACTGTTTTTT.

J is TRBJ1-1 and V is TRBV5-1; 7 positions match TRBD1. The CDR3 is 14 residues long. Per germline, CDR1 SGHRS and CDR2 YFSETQ. V lost 0 bases to trimming and J lost 5 bases; unmatched junction nucleotides: 4. The CDR3 DNA reads as TGCGCCAGCAGCTTGGGAGACAGGGTAACTGAAGCTTTCTTT. It translates to CASSLGDRVTEAFF.

V usage is TRBV6-6 and J usage is TRBJ1-1; TRBD1 matches 10 bases. CDR3 size: 14 residues. CDR1 is MNHNY, CDR2 SVGAGI, per germline (reference sequence). V gave up 6 bases and J gave up 4 bases; unmatched junction bases: 5. In nucleotides, the CDR3 is TGTGCCAGCAGACGACAGGGGGCGTCCACTGAAGCTTTCTTT. It yields the protein CASRRQGASTEAFF.

V gene TRBV6-5 combines with J gene TRBJ1-3; D remains unclear. Trimming pared 5 bases from V and 0 bases from J, leaving 8 bases between. CDR1 and CDR2 (germline): MNHEY, SVGAGI. The CDR3 covers 14 residues. CDR3 coding DNA: TGTGCCAGCAGTCGGACTGTCTCTGGAAACACCATATATTTT. It specifies CASSRTVSGNTIYF.

The rearrangement uses TRBV27 and TRBJ2-1; 8 bases map to TRBD2. The CDR3 is made up of 17 amino acids. CDR1 MNHEY and CDR2 SMNVEV come from the germline V gene (reference sequence). Trimming took 9 bases from V and 5 from J; bases not matched to a gene: 18. This CDR3 reads CASAYSGAEFVDNEQFF. In nucleotides, the CDR3 is TGTGCCAGTGCCTATAGCGGGGCCGAATTCGTGGACAATGAGCAGTTCTTC.